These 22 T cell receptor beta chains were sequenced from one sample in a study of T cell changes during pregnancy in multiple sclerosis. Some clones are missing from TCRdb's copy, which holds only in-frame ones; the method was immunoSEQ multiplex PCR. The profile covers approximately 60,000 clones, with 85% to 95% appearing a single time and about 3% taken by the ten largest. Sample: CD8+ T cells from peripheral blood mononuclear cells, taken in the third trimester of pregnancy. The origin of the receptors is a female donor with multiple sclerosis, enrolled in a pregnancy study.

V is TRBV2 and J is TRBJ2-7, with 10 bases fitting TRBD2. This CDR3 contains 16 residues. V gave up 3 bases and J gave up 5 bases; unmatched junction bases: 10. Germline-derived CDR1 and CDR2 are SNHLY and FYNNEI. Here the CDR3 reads CASSEAIAGGSNEQYF. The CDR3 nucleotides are TGTGCCAGCAGTGAGGCAATAGCGGGGGGCAGCAACGAGCAGTACTTC.

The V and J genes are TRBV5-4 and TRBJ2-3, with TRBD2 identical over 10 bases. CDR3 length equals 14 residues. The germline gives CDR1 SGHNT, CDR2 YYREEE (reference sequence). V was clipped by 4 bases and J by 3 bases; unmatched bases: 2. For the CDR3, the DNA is TGTGCCAGCAGCCGACTAGCGGGTACAGATACGCAGTATTTT. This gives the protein CASSRLAGTDTQYF.

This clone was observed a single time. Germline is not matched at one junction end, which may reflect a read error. The CDR3 region is CAWSVGGSPSNEQYF. For the CDR3, the DNA is TGTGCCTGGAGTGTTGGCGGCTCCCCCTCCAACGAGCAGTACTTC. This chain uses TRBV30 with TRBJ2-7; D remains ambiguous. The length of the CDR3 is 15 residues. The germline V gene has CDR1 GTSNPN and CDR2 SVGIG (reference sequence).

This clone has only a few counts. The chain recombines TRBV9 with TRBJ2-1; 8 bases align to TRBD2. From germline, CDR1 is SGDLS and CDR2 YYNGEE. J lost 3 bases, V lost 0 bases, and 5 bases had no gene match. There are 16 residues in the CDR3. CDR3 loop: CASSVDVAGFYNEQFF. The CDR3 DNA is TGTGCCAGCAGCGTAGATGTAGCGGGATTCTACAATGAGCAGTTCTTC.

The CDR3 region is CASSLLRTGGSYGYTF. The CDR3 DNA reads TGTGCCAGCAGTTTATTACGGACAGGGGGGTCATATGGCTACACCTTC. The chain links TRBV28 to TRBJ1-2, with 10 bases fitting TRBD1. Germline V gene data show CDR1 as MDHEN and CDR2 as SYDVKM. The CDR3 runs to 16 residues. The V segment lost 1 base and the J segment 5 bases; nucleotides outside the gene matches: 7.

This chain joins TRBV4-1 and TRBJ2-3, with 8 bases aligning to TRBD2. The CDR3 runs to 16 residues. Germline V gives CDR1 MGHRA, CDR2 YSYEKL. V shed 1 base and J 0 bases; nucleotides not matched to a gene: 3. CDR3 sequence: CASSQGGGLSTDTQYF. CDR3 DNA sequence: TGCGCCAGCAGCCAAGGCGGGGGGCTAAGCACAGATACGCAGTATTTT.

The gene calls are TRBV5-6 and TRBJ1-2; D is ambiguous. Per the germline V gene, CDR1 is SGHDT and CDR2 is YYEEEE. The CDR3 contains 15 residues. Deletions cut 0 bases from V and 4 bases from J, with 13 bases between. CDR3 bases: TGTGCCAGCAGCTTGGAAGGGAGTCAGAGCTATGGCTACACCTTC. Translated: CASSLEGSQSYGYTF.

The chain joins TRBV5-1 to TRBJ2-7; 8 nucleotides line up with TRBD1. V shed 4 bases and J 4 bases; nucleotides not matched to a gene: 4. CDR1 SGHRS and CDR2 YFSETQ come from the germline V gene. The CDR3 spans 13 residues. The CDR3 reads CASSLDRGYEQYF. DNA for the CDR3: TGCGCCAGCAGCCTCGACAGGGGTTACGAGCAGTACTTC.

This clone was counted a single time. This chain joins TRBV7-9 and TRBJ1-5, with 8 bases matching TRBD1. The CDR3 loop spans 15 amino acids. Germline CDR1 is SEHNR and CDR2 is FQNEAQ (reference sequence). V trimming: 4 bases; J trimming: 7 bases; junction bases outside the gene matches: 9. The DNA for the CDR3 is TGTGCCAGCAGCTCGGACAGGGCGGTCGGACAGCCCCAGCATTTT. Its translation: CASSSDRAVGQPQHF.

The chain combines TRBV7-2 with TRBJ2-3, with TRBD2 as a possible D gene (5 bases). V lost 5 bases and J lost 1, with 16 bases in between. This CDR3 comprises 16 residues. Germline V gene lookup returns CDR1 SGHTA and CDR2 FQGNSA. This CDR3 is CASSPLKGVGTDTQYF. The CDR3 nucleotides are TGTGCCAGCAGCCCATTAAAGGGAGTCGGCACAGATACGCAGTATTTT.

CDR3 in amino acids: CASSPRSYEQYF. CDR3 bases: TGTGCCAGCAGTCCTAGGTCCTACGAGCAGTACTTC. This chain connects TRBV16 to TRBJ2-7; D gene ambiguous. The CDR3 has 12 amino acids. V was cut by 6 bases and J by 1 base, with 7 bases left in between. CDR1 and CDR2 (germline): KGHSY, FQNENV.

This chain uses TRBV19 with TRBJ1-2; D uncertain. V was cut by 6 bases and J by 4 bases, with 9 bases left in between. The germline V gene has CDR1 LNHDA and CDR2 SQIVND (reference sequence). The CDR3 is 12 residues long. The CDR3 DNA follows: TGTGCCAGTAGGCTGGACTTCTATGGCTACACCTTC. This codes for CASRLDFYGYTF.

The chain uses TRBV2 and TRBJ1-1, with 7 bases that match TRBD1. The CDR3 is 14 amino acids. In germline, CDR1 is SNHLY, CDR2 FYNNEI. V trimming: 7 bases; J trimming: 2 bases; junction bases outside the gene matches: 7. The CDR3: CASTPGQANTEAFF. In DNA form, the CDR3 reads TGTGCCAGCACTCCAGGACAGGCCAACACTGAAGCTTTCTTT.

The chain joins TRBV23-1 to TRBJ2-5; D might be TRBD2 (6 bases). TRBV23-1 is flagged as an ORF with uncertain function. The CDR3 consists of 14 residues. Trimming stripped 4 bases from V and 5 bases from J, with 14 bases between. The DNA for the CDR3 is TGCGCCAGCAGTCCCGGGACTTCCTGGGAGACCCAGTACTTC. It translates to CASSPGTSWETQYF.

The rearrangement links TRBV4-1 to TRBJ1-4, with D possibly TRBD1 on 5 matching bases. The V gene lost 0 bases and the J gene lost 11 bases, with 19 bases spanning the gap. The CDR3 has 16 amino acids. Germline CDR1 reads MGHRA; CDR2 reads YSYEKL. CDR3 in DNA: TGCGCCAGCAGCCAAGATCCGGGGGACGGACCCGATAAACTGTTTTTT. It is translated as CASSQDPGDGPDKLFF.

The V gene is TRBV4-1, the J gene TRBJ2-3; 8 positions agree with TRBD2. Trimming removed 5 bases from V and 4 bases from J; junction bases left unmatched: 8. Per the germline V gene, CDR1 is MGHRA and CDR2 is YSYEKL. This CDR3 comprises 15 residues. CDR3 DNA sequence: TGCGCCAGCAGCGGAGAGCGGGGGATGGCAGATACGCAGTATTTT. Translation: CASSGERGMADTQYF.

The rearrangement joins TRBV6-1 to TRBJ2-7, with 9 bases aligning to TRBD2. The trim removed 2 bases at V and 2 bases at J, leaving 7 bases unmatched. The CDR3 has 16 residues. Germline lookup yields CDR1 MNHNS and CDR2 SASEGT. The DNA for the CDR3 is TGTGCCAGCAGTGAAAGGGCGGGAGGGCCGACCTACGAGCAGTACTTC. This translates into CASSERAGGPTYEQYF.

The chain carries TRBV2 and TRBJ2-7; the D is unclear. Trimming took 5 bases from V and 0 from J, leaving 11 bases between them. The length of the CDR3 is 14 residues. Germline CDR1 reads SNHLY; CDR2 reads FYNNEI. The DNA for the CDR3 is TGTGCCAGCAGTCCTAGACCCATCTCCTACGAGCAGTACTTC. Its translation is CASSPRPISYEQYF.

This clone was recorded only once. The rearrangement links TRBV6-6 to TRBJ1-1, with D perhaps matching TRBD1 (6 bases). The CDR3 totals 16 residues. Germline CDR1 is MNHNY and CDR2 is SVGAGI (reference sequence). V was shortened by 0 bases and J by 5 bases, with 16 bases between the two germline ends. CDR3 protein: CASSYSSQGRRTEAFF. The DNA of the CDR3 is TGTGCCAGCAGTTACTCTTCGCAGGGGCGAAGAACTGAAGCTTTCTTT.

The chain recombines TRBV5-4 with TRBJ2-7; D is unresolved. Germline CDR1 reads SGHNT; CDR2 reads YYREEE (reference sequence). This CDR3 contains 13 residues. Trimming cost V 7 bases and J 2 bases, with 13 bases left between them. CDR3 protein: CASSPESAYEQYF. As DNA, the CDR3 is TGTGCCAGCTCACCAGAAAGTGCCTACGAGCAGTACTTC.

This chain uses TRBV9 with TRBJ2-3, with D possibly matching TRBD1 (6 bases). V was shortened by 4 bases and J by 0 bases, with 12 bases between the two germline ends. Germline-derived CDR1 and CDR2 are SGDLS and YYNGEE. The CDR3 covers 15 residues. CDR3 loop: CASSPGTHSTDTQYF. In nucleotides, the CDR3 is TGTGCCAGCAGCCCCGGGACACACAGCACAGATACGCAGTATTTT.

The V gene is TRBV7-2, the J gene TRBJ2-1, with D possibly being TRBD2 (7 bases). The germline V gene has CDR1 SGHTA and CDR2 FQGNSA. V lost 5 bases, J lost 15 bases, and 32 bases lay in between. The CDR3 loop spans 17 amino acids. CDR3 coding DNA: TGTGCCAGCAGCCCCGGGGGAATAAACCGGGCTAAAGGGGGGGGGTTCTTC. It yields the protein CASSPGGINRAKGGGFF.